Each of the 31 T cell receptor beta chains below was sequenced from the same sample in a study of T cell responses to AZD1222 COVID-19 vaccine. The repertoire was sequenced with immunoSEQ multiplex PCR; TCRdb's copy has only in-frame clones and lacks some. The sample shows around 130,000 clones, about 93% of them seen only once. The source material was peripheral blood, sampled on day 0 of AZD1222 vaccination. These receptors originate from an adult in good health.

The chain combines TRBV9 with TRBJ2-5; possibly TRBD2 for D (6 bases). Germline lookup yields CDR1 SGDLS and CDR2 YYNGEE. V was clipped by 1 base and J by 1 base, with 14 bases between them. The CDR3 length is 16 residues. DNA for the CDR3: TGTGCCAGCAGCGTACGGGGTAGCGGAACCCAAGAGACCCAGTACTTC. Protein: CASSVRGSGTQETQYF.

The chain uses TRBV7-9 and TRBJ2-1; 11 bases align to TRBD2. The CDR3 extends over 14 amino acids. Losses at the gene ends were 4 bases for V and 9 bases for J; bases not matched to a gene: 5. Per the germline V gene, CDR1 is SEHNR and CDR2 is FQNEAQ (reference sequence). The chain's CDR3 is CASSSSGTSGEQFF. In DNA, the CDR3 is TGTGCCAGCAGCTCCTCCGGGACTAGCGGTGAGCAGTTCTTC.

The CDR3 bases are TGTGCCAGCTCACCAGTCGGAGGCAATGAGCAGTTCTTC. This translates into CASSPVGGNEQFF. J is TRBJ2-1 and V is TRBV18; tentative D call: TRBD2 (5 bases). Trimming pared 2 bases from V and 6 bases from J, leaving 8 bases between. This CDR3 is 13 amino acids long. CDR1 and CDR2 from the germline V gene are KGHSH and LQKENI.

The chain is built from TRBV3-1 (or the pseudogene TRBV3-2) and TRBJ2-1; 14 bases match TRBD2. The trim removed 5 bases at V and 9 bases at J, leaving 6 bases unmatched. This CDR3 is 15 amino acids long. Germline CDR1 reads LGHDT; CDR2 reads YNNKEL (reference sequence). This CDR3 is CASSNQGTSGGEQFF. As DNA, the CDR3 is TGTGCCAGCAGCAACCAAGGGACTAGCGGGGGTGAGCAGTTCTTC.

The gene calls are TRBV19 and TRBJ1-5; D is ambiguous. V lost 1 base, J lost 6 bases, and 7 bases lay in between. The CDR3 extends over 13 amino acids. Germline CDR1 and CDR2: LNHDA and SQIVND (reference sequence). CDR3 in amino acids: CASSIGGGQPQHF. CDR3 coding DNA: TGTGCCAGTAGTATAGGTGGCGGTCAGCCCCAGCATTTT.

This clone was observed a few times. The chain has TRBV30 and TRBJ2-7; 10 bases line up with TRBD1. The CDR3 totals 13 residues. The germline V gene encodes CDR1 GTSNPN and CDR2 SVGIG (reference sequence). Germline trimming cut 3 bases from V and 12 bases from J; bases unmatched to any gene: 11. Here the CDR3 DNA reads TGTGCCTGGAGGCGGTTAGGGACAGGGGCAATGTACTTC. Translated: CAWRRLGTGAMYF.

This CDR3 is CATSGTGAYGYTF. The CDR3 DNA follows: TGTGCCACCTCCGGGACAGGGGCCTATGGCTACACCTTC. The chain couples TRBV19 to TRBJ1-2, with 10 nucleotides matching TRBD1. The V gene end was trimmed by 10 bases and the J gene end by 4 bases; junction bases not matched to a gene: 6. The CDR3 runs to 13 residues. CDR1 and CDR2 (germline): LNHDA, SQIVND (reference sequence).

The chain is built from TRBV21-1 and TRBJ1-2. TRBV21-1 is given as a pseudogene. The CDR3 has 16 amino acids. The CDR3 bases are TGTGCCAGCAGGAAAGAAAGGGCAAGGAATGCCTATGGCTACACCTTC. Translation gives CASRKERARNAYGYTF.

As DNA, the CDR3 is TGTGCCAGTAGTATAGTAGCGGGAGGGCGCAATGAGCAGTTCTTC. Amino acids: CASSIVAGGRNEQFF. The chain recombines TRBV19 with TRBJ2-1; 11 nucleotides match TRBD2. The CDR3 sequence is 15 residues long. The V and J ends lost 1 base and 6 bases, in that order; junction bases with no gene match: 2. CDR1 and CDR2 from the germline V gene are LNHDA and SQIVND (reference sequence).

J is TRBJ1-1 and V is TRBV5-6; possibly TRBD1 for D (6 bases). There are 15 residues in the CDR3. V was shortened by 6 bases and J by 4 bases, with 19 bases between the two germline ends. Germline CDR1 is SGHDT and CDR2 is YYEEEE. The CDR3 protein is CASIPTAGVGTEAFF. The CDR3 DNA follows: TGTGCCAGCATCCCCACGGCAGGGGTTGGCACTGAAGCTTTCTTT.

V usage is TRBV18 and J usage is TRBJ1-1; D call uncertain. The germline V and J ends were trimmed by 4 bases and 1 base, with 10 bases remaining between them. The germline CDR1 and CDR2 sequences are KGHSH and LQKENI. This CDR3 contains 14 residues. The CDR3: CASSLKNRNTEAFF. CDR3 bases: TGTGCCAGCTCACTCAAGAACCGGAACACTGAAGCTTTCTTT.

The J gene is TRBJ1-2, the V gene TRBV2, with unresolved D. Looked up from germline, CDR1 is SNHLY and CDR2 is FYNNEI. The CDR3 runs 13 residues. The ends were cut back, 2 bases at V and 3 bases at J, with 7 bases in the middle. CDR3: CASSESSYYGYTF. DNA for the CDR3: TGTGCCAGCAGTGAAAGCAGCTACTATGGCTACACCTTC.

This chain links TRBV19 with TRBJ1-1; no reliable D call. CDR3 length: 14 amino acids. Per the germline V gene, CDR1 is LNHDA and CDR2 is SQIVND (reference sequence). With 2 bases removed from V and 3 bases from J, the gap between germline ends came to 10 bases. The CDR3 loop reads CASSIQARDTEAFF. CDR3 bases: TGTGCCAGTAGTATACAGGCCCGAGACACTGAAGCTTTCTTT.

This clone was seen only once. V and J are TRBV28 and TRBJ2-1; D might be TRBD2 (5 bases). V gave up 6 bases and J gave up 10 bases, with 28 bases separating them. CDR1 is MDHEN, CDR2 SYDVKM, per germline. The CDR3 totals 17 residues. The DNA of the CDR3 is TGTGCCAGCAGCCGTAGTAGGATCCAGCGCGCAGCGGTGGAGCAGTTCTTC. Amino acid sequence: CASSRSRIQRAAVEQFF.

The chain combines TRBV5-4 with TRBJ2-1; no clear D gene. V was shortened by 2 bases and J by 10 bases, with 10 bases between the two germline ends. The CDR3 is 12 residues long. CDR1 and CDR2 (germline): SGHNT, YYREEE (reference sequence). The CDR3 here is CASSLPLREQFF. As DNA, the CDR3 is TGTGCCAGCAGCTTACCCCTGCGGGAGCAGTTCTTC.

The chain couples TRBV10-1 to TRBJ1-1; no firm D call. The CDR3 is made up of 13 amino acids. Deletions cut 1 base from V and 1 base from J, with 4 bases between. Per the germline V gene, CDR1 is WNHNN and CDR2 is SYGVQD (reference sequence). Here the CDR3 reads CASSEYQNTEAFF. CDR3 bases: TGCGCCAGCAGTGAGTACCAGAACACTGAAGCTTTCTTT.

The V gene is TRBV28, the J gene TRBJ1-1; 8 nucleotides line up with TRBD1. V shed 7 bases and J 4 bases; nucleotides not matched to a gene: 5. The CDR3 contains 13 residues. Germline CDR1 is MDHEN and CDR2 is SYDVKM. The CDR3 is CASKSGGGTEAFF. The CDR3 bases are TGTGCCAGCAAATCAGGGGGCGGCACTGAAGCTTTCTTT.

This sequence joins TRBV5-1 and TRBJ1-2; possible D gene TRBD1, 5 bases. Germline-derived CDR1 and CDR2 are SGHRS and YFSETQ. Trimming stripped 3 bases from V and 8 bases from J, with 11 bases between. CDR3 length: 12 amino acids. This CDR3 reads CASSSKGDGYTF. The CDR3 coding sequence is TGCGCCAGCAGCTCCAAAGGGGACGGCTACACCTTC.

The rearrangement links TRBV19 to TRBJ2-3; D remains unclear. V was cut by 3 bases and J by 2 bases, with 3 bases left in between. The CDR3 loop spans 12 amino acids. CDR1 and CDR2 from the germline V gene are LNHDA and SQIVND (reference sequence). The CDR3 coding sequence is TGTGCCAGTAGTATTAACACAGATACGCAGTATTTT. It is translated as CASSINTDTQYF.

The genes are TRBV28 and TRBJ2-3, with unresolved D. V lost 5 bases and J lost 3, with 15 bases in between. This CDR3 region has 15 residues. CDR1 MDHEN and CDR2 SYDVKM come from the germline V gene. CDR3 loop: CASSADSGATDTQYF. As DNA, the CDR3 is TGTGCCAGCAGTGCCGACTCCGGAGCGACAGATACGCAGTATTTT.

This clone is a singleton in its sample. The chain combines TRBV15 with TRBJ2-1; a weak D match, TRBD2 (5 bases). This CDR3 contains 14 residues. Between the trimmed V and J ends, which lost 4 bases and 4 bases, there was a span of 11 bases. Germline assignment: CDR1 LNHNV and CDR2 YYDKDF (reference sequence). The CDR3 nucleotides are TGTGCCACCAGCACTGGAGCGGCTTACAATGAGCAGTTCTTC. Amino acid sequence: CATSTGAAYNEQFF.

The chain has TRBV5-1 and TRBJ1-1; maybe TRBD1 (6 bases). The CDR3 is 13 amino acids. V was pared by 0 bases and J by 6 bases, with 9 bases between. Germline V CDR1 and CDR2: SGHRS, YFSETQ. The CDR3 reads CASSLGPGAEAFF. The CDR3 DNA follows: TGCGCCAGCAGCTTGGGACCAGGGGCTGAAGCTTTCTTT.

This rearrangement joins TRBV11-2 to TRBJ1-1; 7 bases match TRBD1. Germline CDR1 is SGHAT and CDR2 is FQNNGV. Trimming removed 0 bases from V and 7 bases from J; junction bases left unmatched: 14. There are 17 residues in the CDR3. The CDR3 nucleotides are TGTGCCAGCAGCTTAGATCTTTTGGACAGGAGGAGAGGTGAAGCTTTCTTT. Translating gives CASSLDLLDRRRGEAFF.

This clone was counted only a few times. The chain combines TRBV2 with TRBJ2-7; a weak D match, TRBD2 (6 bases). There are 16 residues in the CDR3. V was shortened by 5 bases and J by 5 bases, with 22 bases between the two germline ends. Germline assignment: CDR1 SNHLY and CDR2 FYNNEI. CDR3 nucleotide sequence: TGTGCCAGCAGTTCACCCCACCCGGGAGCTACCGACGAGCAGTACTTC. Amino acids: CASSSPHPGATDEQYF.

The chain links TRBV7-2 to TRBJ1-6; D unclear. With 0 bases removed from V and 7 bases from J, the gap between germline ends came to 4 bases. The CDR3 has 13 amino acids. Germline V lookup: CDR1 SGHTA, CDR2 FQGNSA. DNA for the CDR3: TGTGCCAGCAGCTTAGCAAAGAATTCACCCCTCCACTTT. This gives the protein CASSLAKNSPLHF.

The V and J genes are TRBV29-1 and TRBJ2-3; D is perhaps TRBD1 (6 bases). The V and J ends lost 0 bases and 7 bases respectively, with 14 bases between them. Germline CDR1 and CDR2: SQVTM and ANQGSEA. This CDR3 region has 14 residues. This CDR3 reads CSVEEDSYLNTQYF. Here the CDR3 DNA reads TGCAGCGTTGAAGAGGACAGCTACCTGAATACGCAGTATTTT.

The chain couples TRBV7-2 to TRBJ1-1; 7 bases align to TRBD1. Germline V gives CDR1 SGHTA, CDR2 FQGNSA. The CDR3 totals 14 residues. The trim removed 1 base at V and 4 bases at J, leaving 3 bases unmatched. This CDR3 is CASSLDNRGTEAFF. Here the CDR3 DNA reads TGTGCCAGCAGCTTAGATAACAGGGGCACTGAAGCTTTCTTT.

On this clone: One end of the junction varies from germline; a read error may be responsible. The chain is built from TRBV4-2 and TRBJ1-1; D may be TRBD1 (6 bases). The germline V gene has CDR1 LGHNA and CDR2 YNFKEQ. This CDR3 has 14 amino acids. CDR3 amino acids: CASSQDEAGQTPLF. CDR3 bases: TGTGCCAGCAGCCAAGATGAGGCGGGACAAACTCCCCTTTTT.

This clone was recorded only once. The chain joins TRBV5-1 to TRBJ2-3, with 10 bases aligning to TRBD2. Trimming at V came to 3 bases and at J to 0 bases, leaving 4 bases not matched to a gene. CDR3 size: 16 residues. The germline V gene has CDR1 SGHRS and CDR2 YFSETQ. CDR3 residues: CASSSIAGGSTDTQYF. CDR3 nucleotides: TGCGCCAGCAGCTCAATAGCGGGGGGTAGCACAGATACGCAGTATTTT. Variable domain in full (rest from reference TRBV5-1 and TRBJ2-3): KAGVTQTPRYLIKTRGQQVTLSCSPISGHRSVSWYQQTPGQGLQFLFEYFSETQRNKGNFPGRFSGRQFSNSRSEMNVSTLELGDSALYLCASSSIAGGSTDTQYFGPGTRLTVL.

CDR3 in amino acids: CASSQEVGGGSLWRYTF. The DNA for the CDR3 is TGCGCCAGCAGCCAAGAGGTGGGAGGAGGGAGTTTATGGCGCTACACCTTC. This rearrangement joins TRBV4-1 to TRBJ1-2, with unresolved D. CDR1 and CDR2 (germline): MGHRA, YSYEKL. Trimming left V 0 bases short and J 9 bases short, with 23 bases between. The CDR3 consists of 17 residues.

A single count supports this clone. The chain carries TRBV30 and TRBJ1-2; D is undetermined. The CDR3 runs to 16 residues. CDR1 is GTSNPN, CDR2 SVGIG, per germline (reference sequence). The ends were cut back, 5 bases at V and 7 bases at J, with 26 bases in the middle. CDR3 loop: CAWVQPRRDLITGYTF. DNA of the CDR3: TGTGCCTGGGTTCAACCACGGAGAGACCTAATCACTGGCTACACCTTC.